One sample yielded the 32 T cell receptor beta chains listed below, sequenced in a study of T cells expressing NK-cell markers. One entry per CDR3 protein, without DNA, is what TCRdb gives after re-calling the 5' RACE reads. There are 400,000 or so distinct CDR3 sequences in the sample, with around a tenth held by the top ten. Sequencing input: blood T cells: a sorted CD56 or NKG2C T cell subset, CD4+ or CD8+ T cells, or bulk PBMC T cells (not recorded which). Receptor source: a woman between 45 and 65 years old in good health.

The gene calls are TRBV28 and TRBJ2-1; absent DNA, TCRdb's TRBD2 call cannot be checked. The CDR3 spans 16 residues. Germline CDR1 and CDR2: MDHEN and SYDVKM. Here the CDR3 reads CASSTNRLAGGDEQFF.

The V gene is TRBV12-3 or TRBV12-4, the J gene TRBJ1-6; TCRdb picks TRBD1, but there is no DNA to check that call. The CDR3 extends over 14 amino acids. The CDR3 protein is CASSLEGRGSPLHF.

The chain is built from TRBV3-1 and TRBJ2-1; TCRdb returns TRBD2, unconfirmable since there is no DNA. Per the germline V gene, CDR1 is LGHDT and CDR2 is YNNKEL (reference sequence). The CDR3 runs 18 residues. CDR3 sequence reads: CASSRRSPGGAWDNEQFF.

The J gene is TRBJ2-7, the V gene TRBV4-2. Germline CDR1 reads LGHNA; CDR2 reads YNFKEQ. The CDR3 has 14 amino acids. CDR3: CASSPGLHSYEQYF.

V usage is TRBV12-3 or TRBV12-4 and J usage is TRBJ2-2; without DNA, the TCRdb call of TRBD1 cannot be checked. The CDR3 contains 16 residues. Here the CDR3 reads CASSYRPRGDTGELFF.

V and J are TRBV6-2 or TRBV6-3 and TRBJ1-4. CDR3 length: 15 amino acids. CDR1 is MNHEY, CDR2 SVGEGT, per germline. Here the CDR3 reads CASSYSVQNNEKLFF.

The chain uses TRBV29-1 and TRBJ2-5; TCRdb calls TRBD2, which cannot be checked without DNA. This CDR3 is built from 12 residues. Germline CDR1 SQVTM, CDR2 ANQGSEA. CDR3 in amino acids: CSVIGPRATQYF.

The chain joins TRBV15 to TRBJ2-3; TCRdb designates TRBD1, a call that cannot be tested without DNA. Per germline, CDR1 LNHNV and CDR2 YYDKDF (reference sequence). The CDR3 consists of 14 residues. CDR3 sequence reads: CATRDRAIADTQYF.

The chain couples TRBV6-1 to TRBJ2-1; TCRdb lists TRBD1, though no DNA is available to test this call. From germline, CDR1 is MNHNS and CDR2 SASEGT. The CDR3 extends over 15 amino acids. This chain's CDR3 is CASSIAQRGHNEQFF.

The chain links TRBV4-1 to TRBJ2-1; TCRdb reports TRBD2, a call that lacks DNA to check it against. This CDR3 contains 17 residues. The germline CDR1 and CDR2 sequences are MGHRA and YSYEKL. The CDR3 region is CASSQPNPGTSGFEQFF.

The CDR3 protein is CASSQEIGGLAALNEQFF. The rearrangement joins TRBV4-1 to TRBJ2-1; the D call from TCRdb, TRBD2, cannot be confirmed without DNA. The CDR3 contains 18 residues. The germline gives CDR1 MGHRA, CDR2 YSYEKL.

The CDR3 is CASSGDYSEQFF. The chain couples TRBV9 to TRBJ2-1; TCRdb reports TRBD2, a call that lacks DNA to check it against. The V gene's germline CDR1 is SGDLS and CDR2 YYNGEE. CDR3 length equals 12 residues.

The V gene is TRBV30, the J gene TRBJ1-2. Germline V lookup: CDR1 GTSNPN, CDR2 SVGIG (reference sequence). CDR3 size: 13 residues. CDR3 sequence: CAWSVLGPTGYTF.

V usage is TRBV5-1 and J usage is TRBJ2-1; the TRBD1 assignment by TCRdb is unverifiable without DNA. Germline V gene sequence: CDR1 SGHRS, CDR2 YFSETQ. This CDR3 is built from 14 residues. CDR3 in amino acids: CASGTGSNNNEQFF.

This chain links TRBV2 with TRBJ2-5; TCRdb indicates TRBD1, and absent DNA this call remains unverified. The CDR3 spans 14 residues. Germline V gene sequence: CDR1 SNHLY, CDR2 FYNNEI. This CDR3 is CASSGGPDEQTQYF.

The chain employs TRBV12-3 or TRBV12-4 and TRBJ2-3; checking the TCRdb D call of TRBD2 is not possible without DNA. This CDR3 has 14 residues. CDR3 loop: CASILSIVPDTQYF.

The chain recombines TRBV5-6 with TRBJ2-1; TCRdb's D gene call, TRBD2, goes unchecked for lack of DNA. This CDR3 spans 16 amino acids. Germline values: CDR1 SGHDT, CDR2 YYEEEE. CDR3 protein: CASSLGLAGSRSEQFF.

This chain uses TRBV25-1 with TRBJ2-2; the TCRdb call, TRBD1, lacks DNA for checking. Germline V lookup: CDR1 MGHDK, CDR2 SYGVNS. The CDR3 covers 13 residues. The CDR3: CASSEHDRGELFF.

The chain has TRBV12-3 or TRBV12-4 and TRBJ2-5; TCRdb calls TRBD2, which cannot be checked without DNA. This CDR3 contains 16 residues. This CDR3 is CASSGLGREGRETQYF.

This chain uses TRBV2 with TRBJ2-1; checking the TCRdb D call of TRBD1 is not possible without DNA. Per the germline V gene, CDR1 is SNHLY and CDR2 is FYNNEI. The CDR3 spans 16 residues. CDR3 in amino acids: CASSGSRESAYNEQFF.

The chain is built from TRBV20-1 and TRBJ2-5; TCRdb reports TRBD1, a call that lacks DNA to check it against. Germline CDR1 and CDR2: DFQATT and SNEGSKA (reference sequence). CDR3 size: 13 residues. This CDR3 is CSARVDSTQTQYF.

The V call is TRBV19, the J call TRBJ2-5; TCRdb's assignment of TRBD2 cannot be checked, as there is no DNA. Germline CDR1 LNHDA, CDR2 SQIVND (reference sequence). The CDR3 contains 19 residues. CDR3 sequence: CASSVLSPTSGSGGETQYF.

The chain couples TRBV12-3 or TRBV12-4 to TRBJ1-2. This CDR3 has 13 residues. CDR3 in amino acids: CASSVDTNYGYTF.

CDR3: CASSESDSKFQTQYF. The V and J genes are TRBV6-1 and TRBJ2-5. The CDR3 is 15 amino acids. The germline V gene has CDR1 MNHNS and CDR2 SASEGT.

The chain joins TRBV24-1 to TRBJ1-5; the TCRdb D gene call, TRBD1, has no DNA to confirm it. Germline CDR1 KGHDR, CDR2 SFDVKD. CDR3 size: 17 residues. The CDR3 loop is CATSDGKTGQRNQPQHF.

V usage is TRBV6-2 or TRBV6-3 and J usage is TRBJ2-1; TCRdb's assignment of TRBD2 cannot be checked, as there is no DNA. Germline V gene data show CDR1 as MNHEY and CDR2 as SVGEGT. The CDR3 is 15 residues long. CDR3 region: CASRSSGRAGNEQFF.

The chain combines TRBV24-1 with TRBJ2-2; checking the TCRdb D call of TRBD2 is not possible without DNA. Germline V gene lookup returns CDR1 KGHDR and CDR2 SFDVKD. The CDR3 is 15 residues long. CDR3 region: CATSDLGGGDGELFF.

This chain uses TRBV6-6 with TRBJ2-1. CDR3 length equals 11 residues. From germline, CDR1 is MNHNY and CDR2 SVGAGI (reference sequence). The CDR3 sequence is CASGKYNEQFF.

The chain employs TRBV5-5 and TRBJ2-7. Germline-derived CDR1 and CDR2 are SGHKS and YYEKEE (reference sequence). The CDR3 totals 12 residues. The CDR3 loop is CASSPLSNEQYF.

The gene calls are TRBV20-1 and TRBJ2-1; TCRdb outputs TRBD2, but without DNA this stays unchecked. Germline CDR1 reads DFQATT; CDR2 reads SNEGSKA (reference sequence). The CDR3 loop spans 14 amino acids. The CDR3 is CSALAGGPLREQFF.

The chain combines TRBV5-1 with TRBJ2-3; TCRdb gives TRBD2 as the D gene, but with no DNA this cannot be confirmed. This CDR3 is built from 15 residues. CDR1 and CDR2 (germline): SGHRS, YFSETQ. The chain's CDR3 is CASSPTSRDTDTQYF. Full variable domain (rest looked up from reference TRBV5-1 and TRBJ2-3): KAGVTQTPRYLIKTRGQQVTLSCSPISGHRSVSWYQQTPGQGLQFLFEYFSETQRNKGNFPGRFSGRQFSNSRSEMNVSTLELGDSALYLCASSPTSRDTDTQYFGPGTRLTVL.

V gene TRBV12-3 or TRBV12-4 combines with J gene TRBJ2-1; TCRdb's D gene call, TRBD1, goes unchecked for lack of DNA. The CDR3 loop spans 15 amino acids. The CDR3 loop is CASSPHPFVYNEQFF.